There are many counts of the clone carrying this T cell receptor (beta chain). Its antigen remains unidentified. The germline V gene has CDR1 SEHNR and CDR2 FQNEAQ (reference sequence). The CDR3 covers 15 residues. V dropped 2 bases and J dropped 8 bases, with 18 bases sitting between them. These data are taken from a study of human T cells and chemical hapten exposure. Across the whole study: Patients had diphenylcyclopropenone applied to the scalp weekly throughout the roughly 23-week study.

Noted time point: pre-sensitization, week 0. Indicated treatment: therapeutic diphenylcyclopropenone sensitization with weekly scalp DPC. Participating donors were patients with alopecia, aged 18 to 70 years, considered appropriate candidates for DPC. Unique molecular identifiers were attached to individual cDNA molecules during library preparation. One entry per CDR3 protein, called by TCRdb with MiXCR from the RACE reads. The sample consists of 300,000 to 400,000 distinct CDR3 sequences, 4.5% to 5.5% of them appearing once. Overall study findings and caveats: There was no change with DPC sensitization in TCRs above 1 in 1000 frequency.

The TCR was taken from a woman between 45 and 65 years old with alopecia areata. Some clones in this sample may be carry-over from other donors' samples. This chain uses TRBV7-9 with TRBJ1-2, with TRBD1 as a possible D gene (6 bases). This material consisted of whole blood, taken in connection with sensitization to the hapten diphenylcyclopropenone (DPC). Written as DNA, the CDR3 is TGTGCCAGCAGCTTACCCCGAGCAGGGGCGAAAGGCTACACCTTC. It specifies CASSLPRAGAKGYTF.